The 5 T cell receptor beta chains listed next were all sequenced from one sample in a study of shared clonotypes between healthy human individuals. The data were produced by immunoSEQ multiplex PCR, yet TCRdb's version contains in-frame clones alone and is incomplete. The repertoire has roughly 1,500,000 clones, under 99% of them found once; the top ten carry less than 0.55%. The sample taken for sequencing was naive CD4+ T cells sorted from blood. Subset here: CD45RA+ positively selected. Receptors originate from a man aged 25 to 40 in good health.

The genes are TRBV7-3 and TRBJ2-6; no clear D gene. The CDR3 is 14 amino acids. CDR1 and CDR2 from the germline V gene are SGHTA and FQGTGA. V lost 5 bases, J lost 2 bases, and 7 bases lay in between. The CDR3 bases are TGTGCCAGCAGCCTACAGCCTGGGGCCAACGTCCTGACTTTC. It is translated as CASSLQPGANVLTF.

The count of this clone is one. The chain combines TRBV5-4 with TRBJ2-3; possible D gene TRBD2, 6 bases. The V end lost 4 bases, the J end lost 3 bases, and 15 bases lay between the germline ends. The CDR3 is 15 amino acids. Germline V gene data show CDR1 as SGHNT and CDR2 as YYREEE (reference sequence). CDR3 DNA: TGTGCCAGCAGCCCTGGGAACGGGAGAACAGATACGCAGTATTTT. Translated, it gives CASSPGNGRTDTQYF.

This chain uses TRBV7-8 with TRBJ2-6; tentative D call: TRBD2 (5 bases). CDR1 and CDR2 from the germline V gene are SGHVS and FQNEAQ. The CDR3 totals 16 residues. Trimming pared 5 bases from V and 0 bases from J, leaving 11 bases between. CDR3 amino acids: CASSPGRDSGANVLTF. In DNA form, the CDR3 reads TGTGCCAGCAGCCCAGGACGGGACTCTGGGGCCAACGTCCTGACTTTC. The full variable domain, completed using reference TRBV7-8 and TRBJ2-6, is GAGVSQSPRYKVAKRGQDVALRCDPISGHVSLFWYQQALGQGPEFLTYFQNEAQLDKSGLPSDRFFAERPEGSVSTLKIQRTQQEDSAVYLCASSPGRDSGANVLTFGAGSRLTVL.

The CDR3 nucleotides are TGTGCCAGCAGCTTTAGGGAAAGCACTGAAGCTTTCTTT. Translated, it gives CASSFRESTEAFF. V usage is TRBV7-9 and J usage is TRBJ1-1; D gene unclear. Between the trimmed V and J ends, which lost 3 bases and 4 bases, there was a span of 9 bases. Germline V gene data show CDR1 as SEHNR and CDR2 as FQNEAQ (reference sequence). The CDR3 spans 13 residues.

This chain uses TRBV29-1 with TRBJ1-3; D remains ambiguous. Deletions cut 0 bases from V and 2 bases from J, with 11 bases between. The CDR3 loop spans 15 amino acids. CDR1 SQVTM and CDR2 ANQGSEA come from the germline V gene. CDR3 in amino acids: CSVEDLGITGNTIYF. The CDR3 nucleotides are TGCAGCGTTGAAGATTTGGGGATCACTGGAAACACCATATATTTT.